Listed below are T cell receptor beta chains from one sample, sequenced in a study of cytomegalovirus exposure and HLA in healthy donors. Libraries were prepared by immunoSEQ multiplex PCR; TCRdb keeps only in-frame clonotypes and omits some of them. The sample yields about 91,000 clones, more than 70% seen once. The sequencing sample was made of PBMCs. All receptors derive from a male donor in good health and CMV-seropositive. Both conserved end residues are part of each CDR3. The order of the fields is D gene, J gene, clone size, V gene, CDR3 DNA, CDR3 protein. D genes are given only for firm matches. Only some rows state a clone size, as once, few, many or a class for expanded clones.

>-|TRBJ2-7|-|TRBV28
TGTGCCAGCAGAGGAGGGATCTACGAGCAGTACTTC
CASRGGIYEQYF
>-|TRBJ2-3|-|TRBV7-9
TGTGCCACCAGCCGGGACAACACAGATACGCAGTATTTT
CATSRDNTDTQYF
>-|TRBJ1-6|once|TRBV4-1
TGCGCCAGCAGCCAGGCCTCGCGGGCGGGGGGAACCTATAATTCACCCCTCCACTTT
CASSQASRAGGTYNSPLHF
>TRBD2|TRBJ2-3|-|TRBV11-2
TGTGCCAGCAGTCTTAGACTAGCGGGAGGTTCGTTCGCAGATACGCAGTATTTT
CASSLRLAGGSFADTQYF
>-|TRBJ2-3|-|TRBV6-6
TGTGCCAGCAGTTACCTAGCGCCAGATACGCAGTATTTT
CASSYLAPDTQYF
>-|TRBJ1-5|-|TRBV5-6
TGTGCCAGCAGCTCGTTGCGGGGGAGGGATCAGCCCCAGCATTTT
CASSSLRGRDQPQHF
>-|TRBJ1-2|-|TRBV14
TGTGCCAGCAGCCAACCGGGAGGTATCGGACTCTATGGCTACACCTTC
CASSQPGGIGLYGYTF
>TRBD1|TRBJ1-1|many|TRBV5-4
TGTGCCAGCAGCCCCGGGACAGTGAACACTGAAGCTTTCTTT
CASSPGTVNTEAFF
>-|TRBJ1-2|-|TRBV29-1
TGCAGCGTTGACCCGGGGAACTATGGCTACACCTTC
CSVDPGNYGYTF
>-|TRBJ1-2|once|TRBV28
TGTGCCAGCAGTTCGACACCTGACAGCCCCTATGGCTACACCTTC
CASSSTPDSPYGYTF
>TRBD1|TRBJ2-3|-|TRBV27
TGTGCCAGCAGTGTTTCCGGGACAGGGGCTAGCACAGATACGCAGTATTTT
CASSVSGTGASTDTQYF
>-|TRBJ2-1|-|TRBV25-1
TGTGCCAGCACAGGTGCTACCCTGAATGAGCAGTTCTTC
CASTGATLNEQFF
>-|TRBJ1-1|-|TRBV29-1
TGCAGCGTTGAAAAAGACAGGTCAGGGGTTTTGAACACTGAAGCTTTCTTT
CSVEKDRSGVLNTEAFF
>-|TRBJ2-6|-|TRBV5-1
TGCGCCAGCAGCCTAGGGGGGGTACTAACCTCTGGGGCCAACGTCCTGACTTTC
CASSLGGVLTSGANVLTF
>-|TRBJ2-7|few|TRBV6-5
TGTGCCAGCAGTGCAGGGGGGTACTCCTACGAGCAGTACTTC
CASSAGGYSYEQYF
>-|TRBJ2-7|-|TRBV11-1
TGTGCCAGCAGCTTAACTATACCGACAGGTTCAAAAACCTACGAGCAGTACTTC
CASSLTIPTGSKTYEQYF
>-|TRBJ1-3|-|TRBV30
TGTGCCTGGAGTATCACAGGGACGGTCACAGGAAACACCATATATTTT
CAWSITGTVTGNTIYF
>-|TRBJ2-7|-|TRBV27
TGTGCCAGCAGTTTCAGGGTTAGCAACGAGCAGTACTTC
CASSFRVSNEQYF
>TRBD1|TRBJ1-2|-|TRBV6-5
TGTGCCAGCAGAGGTCCGGGACAGACTAACTATGGCTACACCTTC
CASRGPGQTNYGYTF
>-|TRBJ2-7|few|TRBV30
TGTGCCTGGAGTCTGTCAGGGGCCGAGCAGTACTTC
CAWSLSGAEQYF
>TRBD1|TRBJ2-7|-|TRBV19
TGTGCCAGTAGTATTTCGGGGACAGGGTTCAACGAGCAGTACTTC
CASSISGTGFNEQYF
>TRBD2|TRBJ2-7|-|TRBV19
TGTGCCAGTAGTAGTCTAGCGGGAGCTGAACTCCTCGAGCAGTACTTC
CASSSLAGAELLEQYF
>-|TRBJ2-3|-|TRBV28
TGTGCCAGTGGGGGACTTGGGGGGGCGGGTGATACGCAGTATTTT
CASGGLGGAGDTQYF
>-|TRBJ2-2|few|TRBV29-1
TGCAGCGCTGCGGACACCGGGGAGCTGTTTTTT
CSAADTGELFF
>TRBD1|TRBJ2-2|-|TRBV6-4
TGTGCCAGCAGTGACTCGGTCAGGGGGATTGGGGAGCTGTTTTTT
CASSDSVRGIGELFF
>TRBD2|TRBJ2-7|few|TRBV5-5
TGTGCCAGCAGCTTGCGTAGCGGGGCAATCTCCTACGAGCAGTACTTC
CASSLRSGAISYEQYF
>TRBD1|TRBJ2-7|-|TRBV18
TGTGCCAGCTCACCTGGGACAGGGTTCGAGCAGTACTTC
CASSPGTGFEQYF
>TRBD1|TRBJ1-5|-|TRBV10-3
TGTGCCATCAGTGGGGACAGGGGACAGCCCCAGCATTTT
CAISGDRGQPQHF
>TRBD1|TRBJ2-1|-|TRBV28
TGTGCCAGCAGTTCCGCCCGATTGGACAGGGGGCGAAGAAATGAGCAGTTCTTC
CASSSARLDRGRRNEQFF
>TRBD2|TRBJ2-5|medium-sized|TRBV2
TGTGCCAGCAGTGACTTAACTAGCGGGGGGGAGACCCAGTACTTC
CASSDLTSGGETQYF
>TRBD2|TRBJ2-5|once|TRBV4-1
TGCGCCAGCAGCCAAGGAGGACTAGCGGGGCCCTACCCCCAAGAGACCCAGTACTTC
CASSQGGLAGPYPQETQYF
>TRBD2|TRBJ2-1|-|TRBV5-4
TGTGCCAGCAGCCGTACGGCCAGCGGGAGGGCCTACAATGAGCAGTTCTTC
CASSRTASGRAYNEQFF
>-|TRBJ2-6|-|TRBV7-9
TGTGCCAGCAGCAACTTAGGGGCCTTTTCTGGGGCCAACGTCCTGACTTTC
CASSNLGAFSGANVLTF
>TRBD2|TRBJ2-1|-|TRBV7-7
TGTGCCAGCAGCTTAGGCGGGGGGAACAATGAGCAGTTCTTC
CASSLGGGNNEQFF
>TRBD2|TRBJ2-7|-|TRBV7-2
TGTGCCAGCAGCCCAGCGGGGGGTTCCTACGAGCAGTACTTC
CASSPAGGSYEQYF
>-|TRBJ2-2|-|TRBV4-1
TGCGCCAGCAGCGAGGCGCCAACTACGAACACCGGGGAGCTGTTTTTT
CASSEAPTTNTGELFF
>TRBD2|TRBJ2-3|-|TRBV7-3
TGTGCCAGCAGCAGATATCTAGCGGGGGGGGCAGATACGCAGTATTTT
CASSRYLAGGADTQYF
>TRBD1|TRBJ1-4|-|TRBV6-5
TGTGCCAGCAGTTCACTCGACAGGGGGGCTAATGAAAAACTGTTTTTT
CASSSLDRGANEKLFF
>TRBD2|TRBJ2-7|-|TRBV2
TGTGCCAGCATGGGGACTAGCGGGGGCTCGGCCTACGAGCAGTACTTC
CASMGTSGGSAYEQYF
>TRBD1|TRBJ2-2|-|TRBV30
TGTGCCTCGGCACAGGGGGAGGCCGGGGAGCTGTTTTTT
CASAQGEAGELFF
>TRBD2|TRBJ2-1|-|TRBV5-4
TGTGCCAGCAGCCAGGGCGGGGGGGCGCGGGGCAATGAGCAGTTCTTC
CASSQGGGARGNEQFF
>TRBD2|TRBJ2-5|-|TRBV7-7
TGTGCCAGCAGCTTCGGACTAGGGCAGGCAGCAACAGAGACCCAGTACTTC
CASSFGLGQAATETQYF
>-|TRBJ1-1|-|TRBV7-2
TGTGCCAGCAACCCTCGTCTTGGAGGCGGGAACACTGAAGCTTTCTTT
CASNPRLGGGNTEAFF